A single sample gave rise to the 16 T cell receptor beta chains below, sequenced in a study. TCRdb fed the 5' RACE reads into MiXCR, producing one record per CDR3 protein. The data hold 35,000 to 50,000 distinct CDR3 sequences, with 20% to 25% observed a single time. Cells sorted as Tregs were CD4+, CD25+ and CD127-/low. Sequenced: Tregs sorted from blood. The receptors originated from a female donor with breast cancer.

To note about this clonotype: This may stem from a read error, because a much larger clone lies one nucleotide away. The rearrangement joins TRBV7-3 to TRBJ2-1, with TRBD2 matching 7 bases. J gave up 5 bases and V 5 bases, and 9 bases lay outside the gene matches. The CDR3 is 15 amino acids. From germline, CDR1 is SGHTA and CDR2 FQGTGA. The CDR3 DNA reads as TGTGCCAGCAGCGTACTTGCGGGAGACCACAATGAGCAGTTCTTC. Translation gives CASSVLAGDHNEQFF.

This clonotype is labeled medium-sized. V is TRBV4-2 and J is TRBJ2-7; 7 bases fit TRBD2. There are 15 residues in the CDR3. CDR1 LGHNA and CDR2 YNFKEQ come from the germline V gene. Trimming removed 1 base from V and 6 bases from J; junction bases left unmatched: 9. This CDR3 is CASSQGVEAGVEQYF. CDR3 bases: TGTGCCAGCAGCCAAGGAGTTGAGGCGGGGGTCGAGCAGTACTTC.

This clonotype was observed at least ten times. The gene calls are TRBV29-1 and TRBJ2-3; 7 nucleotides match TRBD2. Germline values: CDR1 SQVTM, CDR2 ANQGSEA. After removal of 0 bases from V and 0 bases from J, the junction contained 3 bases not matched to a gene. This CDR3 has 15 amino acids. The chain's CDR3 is CSVEDGRGSTDTQYF. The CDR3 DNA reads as TGCAGCGTTGAAGACGGGCGGGGGAGCACAGATACGCAGTATTTT.

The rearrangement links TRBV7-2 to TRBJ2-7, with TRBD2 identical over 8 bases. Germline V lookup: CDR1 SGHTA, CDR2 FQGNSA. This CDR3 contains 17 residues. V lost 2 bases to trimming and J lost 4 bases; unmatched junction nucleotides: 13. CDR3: CASSLWPLAGTPYEQYF. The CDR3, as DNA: TGTGCCAGCAGCTTATGGCCGCTAGCGGGCACGCCTTACGAGCAGTACTTC.

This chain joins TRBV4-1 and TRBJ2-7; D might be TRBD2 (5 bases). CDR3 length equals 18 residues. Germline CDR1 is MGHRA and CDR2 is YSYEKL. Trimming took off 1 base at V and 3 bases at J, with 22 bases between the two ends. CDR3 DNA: TGCGCCAGCAGCCAAGGAGGTGGAGCGGCGGAGGACCGCTACGAGCAGTACTTC. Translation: CASSQGGGAAEDRYEQYF.

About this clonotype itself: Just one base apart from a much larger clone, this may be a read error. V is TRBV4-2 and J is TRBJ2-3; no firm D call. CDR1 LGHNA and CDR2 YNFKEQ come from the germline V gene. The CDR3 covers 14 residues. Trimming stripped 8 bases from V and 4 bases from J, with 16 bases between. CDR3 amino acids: CASGRVTFADTQYF. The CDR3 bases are TGTGCCAGCGGCCGGGTCACATTCGCAGATACGCAGTATTTT.

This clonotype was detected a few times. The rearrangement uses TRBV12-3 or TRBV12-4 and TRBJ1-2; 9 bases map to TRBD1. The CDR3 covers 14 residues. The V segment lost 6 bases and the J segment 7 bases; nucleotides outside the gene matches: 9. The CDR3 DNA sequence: TGTGCCAGCAGGATACAGGGGGCGTCGAGTGGCTACACCTTC. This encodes CASRIQGASSGYTF.

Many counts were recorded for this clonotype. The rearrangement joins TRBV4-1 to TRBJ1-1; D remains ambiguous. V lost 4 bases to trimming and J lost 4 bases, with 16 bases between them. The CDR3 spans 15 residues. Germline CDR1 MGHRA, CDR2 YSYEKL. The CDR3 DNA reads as TGCGCCAGCAGCCTGAGGGTTAGTGGAGGCACTGAAGCTTTCTTT. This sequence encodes CASSLRVSGGTEAFF.

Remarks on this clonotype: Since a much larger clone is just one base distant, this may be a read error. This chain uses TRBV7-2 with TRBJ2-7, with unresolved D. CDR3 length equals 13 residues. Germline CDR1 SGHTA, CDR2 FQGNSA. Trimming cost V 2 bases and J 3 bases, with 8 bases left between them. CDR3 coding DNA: TGTGCCAGCAGCTTATACTGTATCTACGAGCAGTACTTC. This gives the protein CASSLYCIYEQYF. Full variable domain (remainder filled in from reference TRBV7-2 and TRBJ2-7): GAGVSQSPSNKVTEKGKDVELRCDPISGHTALYWYRQSLGQGLEFLIYFQGNSAPDKSGLPSDRFSAERTGGSVSTLTIQRTQQEDSAVYLCASSLYCIYEQYFGPGTRLTVT.

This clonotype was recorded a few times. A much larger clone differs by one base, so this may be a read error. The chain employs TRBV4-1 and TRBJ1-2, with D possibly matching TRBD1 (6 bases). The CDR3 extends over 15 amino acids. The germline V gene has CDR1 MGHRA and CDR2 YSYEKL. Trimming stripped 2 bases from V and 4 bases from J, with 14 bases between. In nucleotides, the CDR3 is TGCGCCAGCAGCCAACACCGGGGACAAAGCTATGGCTACACCTTC. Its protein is CASSQHRGQSYGYTF.

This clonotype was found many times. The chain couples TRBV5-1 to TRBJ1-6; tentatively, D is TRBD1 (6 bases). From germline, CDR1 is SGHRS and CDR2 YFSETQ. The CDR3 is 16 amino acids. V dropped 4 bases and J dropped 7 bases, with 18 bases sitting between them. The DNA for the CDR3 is TGCGCCAGCAGCCCTCGAACAGGAGGGGGGAATTCACCCCTCCACTTT. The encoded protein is CASSPRTGGGNSPLHF.

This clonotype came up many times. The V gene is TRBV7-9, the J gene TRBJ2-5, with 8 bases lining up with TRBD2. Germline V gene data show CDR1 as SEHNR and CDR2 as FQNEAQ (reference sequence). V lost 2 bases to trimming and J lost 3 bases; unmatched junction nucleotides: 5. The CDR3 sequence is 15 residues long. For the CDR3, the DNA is TGTGCCAGCAGCTTACTAGCGGGTGGGGAAGAGACCCAGTACTTC. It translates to CASSLLAGGEETQYF.

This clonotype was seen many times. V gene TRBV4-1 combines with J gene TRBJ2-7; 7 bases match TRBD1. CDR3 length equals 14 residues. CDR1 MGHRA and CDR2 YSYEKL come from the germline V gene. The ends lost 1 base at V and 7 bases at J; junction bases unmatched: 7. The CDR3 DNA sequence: TGCGCCAGCAGCCAAGCGACAGGGTTGTGGGAGCAGTACTTC. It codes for CASSQATGLWEQYF.

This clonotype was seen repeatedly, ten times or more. The CDR3 loop is CASSQGGVQETQYF. The CDR3 nucleotides read TGTGCCAGCAGCCAAGGAGGAGTCCAAGAGACCCAGTACTTC. This chain links TRBV3-1 with TRBJ2-5; no reliable D call. Germline loops: CDR1 LGHDT, CDR2 YNNKEL (reference sequence). This CDR3 is built from 14 residues. Deletions cut 1 base from V and 1 base from J, with 7 bases between.

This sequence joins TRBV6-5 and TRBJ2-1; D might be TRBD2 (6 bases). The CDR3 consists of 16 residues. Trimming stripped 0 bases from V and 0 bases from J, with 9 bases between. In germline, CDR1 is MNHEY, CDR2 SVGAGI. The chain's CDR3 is CASSYSLLASYNEQFF. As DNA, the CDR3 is TGTGCCAGCAGTTACTCTTTACTAGCCTCCTACAATGAGCAGTTCTTC.

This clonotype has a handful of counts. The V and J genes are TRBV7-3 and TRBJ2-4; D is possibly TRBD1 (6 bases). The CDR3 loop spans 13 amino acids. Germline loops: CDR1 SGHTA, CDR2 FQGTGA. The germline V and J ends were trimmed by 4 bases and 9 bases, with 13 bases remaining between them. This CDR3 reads CASSSQQGSIQYF. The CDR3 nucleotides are TGTGCCAGCAGCTCCCAACAGGGCAGCATTCAGTACTTC.